A selection of T cell receptor beta chains follows, all from one sample in a study of cytomegalovirus exposure and HLA in healthy donors. Assay: immunoSEQ multiplex PCR; the TCRdb copy retains only in-frame clones and omits some. This sample has 100,000 to 150,000 clones, with about three quarters found just once. Material: PBMCs. The origin of the receptors is a man aged 50 or older in good health and CMV-seronegative. Each CDR3 is given with its conserved first and last residue. D genes are given only for firm matches. Size is stated for part of the rows, as once, few or many counts, or as a class when the clone is expanded.

D gene,clone size,J gene,V gene,CDR3 DNA,CDR3 protein
.,.,TRBJ2-3,TRBV7-6,TGTGCCAGCAGCTACAGGGTGGGAGATACGCAGTATTTT,CASSYRVGDTQYF
.,.,TRBJ2-3,TRBV2,TGTGCCAGCAGTGAAGTGCCAGGGGGGCGCCCCACAGATACGCAGTATTTT,CASSEVPGGRPTDTQYF
.,.,TRBJ2-3,TRBV2,TGTGCCACCAAACCTGACAGGAGCACAGATACGCAGTATTTT,CATKPDRSTDTQYF
.,.,TRBJ1-3,TRBV14,TGTGCCAGCAGCCAACTAGGAAACACCATATATTTT,CASSQLGNTIYF
TRBD1,.,TRBJ1-4,TRBV30,TGTGCCTGGTCCCCCGGGGGACAGGGCGCCAAAAATGAAAAACTGTTTTTT,CAWSPGGQGAKNEKLFF
TRBD1,.,TRBJ1-5,TRBV19,TGTGCCAGTAGTGCGGGGACAGGCAATCAGCCCCAGCATTTT,CASSAGTGNQPQHF
TRBD1,.,TRBJ1-2,TRBV6-5,TGTGCCAGCACGCCCTCCTGGACAGGGAACGGGCACACCTTC,CASTPSWTGNGHTF
.,.,TRBJ1-1,TRBV5-1,TGCGCCAGCAGCTCTTCGACTCCGCAGAACACTGAAGCTTTCTTT,CASSSSTPQNTEAFF
.,.,TRBJ1-2,TRBV5-6,TGTGCCAGCAGCTTGCAGCAGGGATTCTATGGTTACACCTTC,CASSLQQGFYGYTF
.,.,TRBJ2-2,TRBV27,TGTGCCAGCAGTTTATCGCCTATGGTTACCGGGGAGCTGTTTTTT,CASSLSPMVTGELFF
TRBD1,once,TRBJ2-7,TRBV6-4,TGTGCCAGCAGTCCCGGGACAGGGGAATCCTACGAGCAGTACTTC,CASSPGTGESYEQYF
.,.,TRBJ1-6,TRBV6-1,TGTGCCAGCAGTGACCGGGGGGACGGCAAATCACCCCTCCACTTT,CASSDRGDGKSPLHF
TRBD2,.,TRBJ2-7,TRBV7-2,TGTGCCAGCAGGGAACTAGCGGGGGAGAGCTCCTACGAGCAGTACTTC,CASRELAGESSYEQYF
.,.,TRBJ1-4,TRBV5-6,TGTGCCAGCAGCTTGTGGAGCGTAAAGGCAACTAATGAAAAACTGTTTTTT,CASSLWSVKATNEKLFF
.,.,TRBJ1-2,TRBV14,TGTGCCAGCAGCCAAGTATCCAGATACTATGGCTACACCTTC,CASSQVSRYYGYTF
.,.,TRBJ1-2,TRBV5-4,TGTGCCAGCACTACCCCAGAGGCAGGGCGGTATGGCTACACCTTC,CASTTPEAGRYGYTF
TRBD1,.,TRBJ2-1,TRBV5-8,TGTGCCAGCAGCTTAAGGACAGGGTGGCACAATGAGCAGTTCTTC,CASSLRTGWHNEQFF
.,.,TRBJ1-4,TRBV11-2,TGTGCCAGCAGCTTAGGGGGCAGGACCGCAACTAATGAAAAACTGTTTTTT,CASSLGGRTATNEKLFF
.,.,TRBJ2-2,TRBV11-3,TGTGCCAGCAGCTTAGCGGGGGTGCCCGGGGAGCTGTTTTTT,CASSLAGVPGELFF
.,.,TRBJ1-5,TRBV7-9,TGTGCCAGCAGCTTAGAGGTCGGGGTTGGCAATCAGCCCCAGCATTTT,CASSLEVGVGNQPQHF
.,few,TRBJ1-4,TRBV2,TGTGCCAGCAGTGTTTTCGCAGTAGCTACTGAAAAACTGTTTTTT,CASSVFAVATEKLFF
.,few,TRBJ1-4,TRBV9,TGTGCCAGCAGCGGCGGATACATGTGGGAAAAACTGTTTTTT,CASSGGYMWEKLFF
.,few,TRBJ1-1,TRBV7-7,TGTGCCAGCAGCCCTGGGACAAACACTGAAGCTTTCTTT,CASSPGTNTEAFF
.,.,TRBJ2-7,TRBV7-6,TGTGCCAGCAGCTTAGCTGAGGGTCCCTCCTACGAGCAGTACTTC,CASSLAEGPSYEQYF
.,few,TRBJ1-1,TRBV5-4,TGTGCCAGCGGGCCCGAGCTGAACACTGAAGCTTTCTTT,CASGPELNTEAFF
TRBD1,.,TRBJ1-2,TRBV5-1,TGCGCCAGCAGCGTGAGTCAGGGGGGCTATGGCTACACCTTC,CASSVSQGGYGYTF
.,.,TRBJ2-2,TRBV10-3,TGTGCCATCAGTTACACAGCTGCGAACACCGGGGAGCTGTTTTTT,CAISYTAANTGELFF
.,few,TRBJ1-5,TRBV28,TGTGCCAGCAGTTCTCTCAATCAGCCCCAGCATTTT,CASSSLNQPQHF
.,.,TRBJ2-7,TRBV11-3,TGTGCCAGCAGCTTAGACAGTACCTACGAGCAGTACTTC,CASSLDSTYEQYF
.,few,TRBJ1-4,TRBV5-1,TGCGCCAGCAGCTTTAATCCCCGGGGAGTAGAAGAAAAACTGTTTTTT,CASSFNPRGVEEKLFF
TRBD2,few,TRBJ2-3,TRBV6-4,TGTGCCAGCAGTGACGGCGGGGGGGGAGCAGATACGCAGTATTTT,CASSDGGGGADTQYF
.,.,TRBJ2-2,TRBV6-5,TGTGCCAGCAGTTACTCGTATCAACCCTCGGCCGGGGAGCTGTTTTTT,CASSYSYQPSAGELFF
TRBD1,.,TRBJ1-5,TRBV6-1,TGTGCCAGCATTGAAACAGGGGAACAGCCCCAGCATTTT,CASIETGEQPQHF
.,.,TRBJ1-5,TRBV6-4,TGTGCCAGCAGTGGTGAGGGCAGAATTCGATATAGCAATCAGCCCCAGCATTTT,CASSGEGRIRYSNQPQHF
.,.,TRBJ2-7,TRBV9,TGTGCCAGCAGCGCGGACAGATTCTCCCTCGAGCAGTACTTC,CASSADRFSLEQYF
TRBD2,once,TRBJ2-1,TRBV9,TGTGCCAGCAGCGTCTTAACTAGCGGGGACGATGAGCAGTTCTTC,CASSVLTSGDDEQFF
.,few,TRBJ2-6,TRBV6-4,TGTGCCAGCAGTGAGAGGACTGGGGCCAACGTCCTGACTTTC,CASSERTGANVLTF
.,.,TRBJ1-4,TRBV4-2,TGTGCCAGCAGCCAGGGAGGGGAAAAACTGTTTTTT,CASSQGGEKLFF
TRBD2,.,TRBJ2-2,TRBV7-2,TGTGCCAGCAGCCGTTTTAGCGGGGTAGGGTCCGGGGAGCTGTTTTTT,CASSRFSGVGSGELFF
.,.,TRBJ2-3,TRBV21-1,TGTGCCAGCAGCAGGACTAGCGGATGCACAGATACGCAGTATTTT,CASSRTSGCTDTQYF
.,.,TRBJ1-2,TRBV6-5,TGTGCCAGCAGTCTGGGGCAGAAGTACTATGGCTACACCTTC,CASSLGQKYYGYTF
.,.,TRBJ1-5,TRBV19,TGTGCCAGTAGTTCCTGGGCCCTTAAGCTGAATCAGCCCCAGCATTTT,CASSSWALKLNQPQHF
.,.,TRBJ1-2,TRBV19,TGTGCCAGTAGCCTGAGGTCAGAGCTCTATGGCTACACCTTC,CASSLRSELYGYTF
.,.,TRBJ1-5,TRBV4-1,TGCGCCAGCAGCCAAGTTGGTGGCAGGCGGCGGGGTCAGCCCCAGCATTTT,CASSQVGGRRRGQPQHF
.,.,TRBJ2-1,TRBV2,TGTGCCAGCAGACAGGGGGGGACGTACAATGAGCAGTTCTTC,CASRQGGTYNEQFF
.,.,TRBJ1-2,TRBV5-1,TGCGCCAGCAGCTTGGAGATGGGGAGGCCCAACTATGGCTACACCTTC,CASSLEMGRPNYGYTF
.,.,TRBJ2-3,TRBV7-8,TGTGCCAGCAGCTTAGTAGGACAGCCTCTCATGGATACGCAGTATTTT,CASSLVGQPLMDTQYF
TRBD2,few,TRBJ2-1,TRBV9,TGTGCCAGCAGCGTAGCTACAGGACTAGCGGGGGGAAGCGAGCAGTTCTTC,CASSVATGLAGGSEQFF
.,.,TRBJ1-1,TRBV4-2,TGTGCCAGCAGCCCGTTAGCGGGGTCGAACACTGAAGCTTTCTTT,CASSPLAGSNTEAFF
.,.,TRBJ2-2,TRBV5-4,TGTGCCAGCAGCTTGCGGGGGACTTCCGGGGAGCTGTTTTTT,CASSLRGTSGELFF
TRBD2,.,TRBJ2-7,TRBV30,TGTGCCTGGAGTAGGGGACTAGGGGACTACGAGCAGTACTTC,CAWSRGLGDYEQYF
.,.,TRBJ1-1,TRBV15,TGTGCCACCAGCTGGGGGTCGGGAGACACTGAAGCTTTCTTT,CATSWGSGDTEAFF
.,.,TRBJ1-1,TRBV19,TGTGCCAGTAGTTTCCAGGTTTTTGAAACCCGGAACACTGAAGCTTTCTTT,CASSFQVFETRNTEAFF
.,.,TRBJ1-1,TRBV4-3,TGCGCCAGCAGCAAAGACACCCGGGATTTCGAAGCTTTCTTT,CASSKDTRDFEAFF
.,.,TRBJ2-5,TRBV5-8,TGTGCCAGCAGCTTGTTGTGGGGCGGGGACGGACAAGAGACCCAGTACTTC,CASSLLWGGDGQETQYF